What follows describes a single T cell receptor beta chain. V trimming: 3 bases; J trimming: 3 bases; junction bases outside the gene matches: 4. This CDR3 contains 14 residues. The germline gives CDR1 SGHAT, CDR2 FQNNGV. The record originates from a study of blood T cell repertoires in COVID-19. The overall study: Spain, Italy and the United States supplied samples that represented acute and convalescent COVID-19. PBMCs, B-cell-depleted T cells, or T cells were the source of the cDNA or gDNA that made up the material.

In the original analysis: Counts of nucleated cells, estimated from reference gene primer amplification, were obtained. TCRdb keeps only in-frame clones here, not all; method: immunoSEQ multiplex PCR. The V and J calls and clone size are taken from that table; D and trimming were inferred from the DNA. Here the sample spans fewer than 20,000 clones, 90% to 95% being singletons. The chain carries TRBV11-2 and TRBJ2-7; 8 positions match TRBD1. The sequence was collected from a man aged 55 to 70 with active COVID-19. Sample: peripheral blood. The CDR3 protein is CASSLGQVYYEQYF. CDR3 DNA: TGTGCCAGCAGCTTGGGACAGGTTTACTACGAGCAGTACTTC.